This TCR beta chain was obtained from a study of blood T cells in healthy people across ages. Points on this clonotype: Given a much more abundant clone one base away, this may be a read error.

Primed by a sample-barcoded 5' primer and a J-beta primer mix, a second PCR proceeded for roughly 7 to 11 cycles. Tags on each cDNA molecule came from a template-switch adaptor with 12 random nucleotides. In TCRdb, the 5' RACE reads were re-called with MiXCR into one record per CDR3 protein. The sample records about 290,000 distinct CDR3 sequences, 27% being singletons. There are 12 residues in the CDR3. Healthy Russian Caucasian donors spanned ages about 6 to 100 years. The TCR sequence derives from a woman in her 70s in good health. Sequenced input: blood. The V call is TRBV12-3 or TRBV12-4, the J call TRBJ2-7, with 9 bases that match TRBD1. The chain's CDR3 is CACRTGASEQYF. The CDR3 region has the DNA TGTGCCTGCAGGACAGGGGCCTCCGAGCAGTACTTC.